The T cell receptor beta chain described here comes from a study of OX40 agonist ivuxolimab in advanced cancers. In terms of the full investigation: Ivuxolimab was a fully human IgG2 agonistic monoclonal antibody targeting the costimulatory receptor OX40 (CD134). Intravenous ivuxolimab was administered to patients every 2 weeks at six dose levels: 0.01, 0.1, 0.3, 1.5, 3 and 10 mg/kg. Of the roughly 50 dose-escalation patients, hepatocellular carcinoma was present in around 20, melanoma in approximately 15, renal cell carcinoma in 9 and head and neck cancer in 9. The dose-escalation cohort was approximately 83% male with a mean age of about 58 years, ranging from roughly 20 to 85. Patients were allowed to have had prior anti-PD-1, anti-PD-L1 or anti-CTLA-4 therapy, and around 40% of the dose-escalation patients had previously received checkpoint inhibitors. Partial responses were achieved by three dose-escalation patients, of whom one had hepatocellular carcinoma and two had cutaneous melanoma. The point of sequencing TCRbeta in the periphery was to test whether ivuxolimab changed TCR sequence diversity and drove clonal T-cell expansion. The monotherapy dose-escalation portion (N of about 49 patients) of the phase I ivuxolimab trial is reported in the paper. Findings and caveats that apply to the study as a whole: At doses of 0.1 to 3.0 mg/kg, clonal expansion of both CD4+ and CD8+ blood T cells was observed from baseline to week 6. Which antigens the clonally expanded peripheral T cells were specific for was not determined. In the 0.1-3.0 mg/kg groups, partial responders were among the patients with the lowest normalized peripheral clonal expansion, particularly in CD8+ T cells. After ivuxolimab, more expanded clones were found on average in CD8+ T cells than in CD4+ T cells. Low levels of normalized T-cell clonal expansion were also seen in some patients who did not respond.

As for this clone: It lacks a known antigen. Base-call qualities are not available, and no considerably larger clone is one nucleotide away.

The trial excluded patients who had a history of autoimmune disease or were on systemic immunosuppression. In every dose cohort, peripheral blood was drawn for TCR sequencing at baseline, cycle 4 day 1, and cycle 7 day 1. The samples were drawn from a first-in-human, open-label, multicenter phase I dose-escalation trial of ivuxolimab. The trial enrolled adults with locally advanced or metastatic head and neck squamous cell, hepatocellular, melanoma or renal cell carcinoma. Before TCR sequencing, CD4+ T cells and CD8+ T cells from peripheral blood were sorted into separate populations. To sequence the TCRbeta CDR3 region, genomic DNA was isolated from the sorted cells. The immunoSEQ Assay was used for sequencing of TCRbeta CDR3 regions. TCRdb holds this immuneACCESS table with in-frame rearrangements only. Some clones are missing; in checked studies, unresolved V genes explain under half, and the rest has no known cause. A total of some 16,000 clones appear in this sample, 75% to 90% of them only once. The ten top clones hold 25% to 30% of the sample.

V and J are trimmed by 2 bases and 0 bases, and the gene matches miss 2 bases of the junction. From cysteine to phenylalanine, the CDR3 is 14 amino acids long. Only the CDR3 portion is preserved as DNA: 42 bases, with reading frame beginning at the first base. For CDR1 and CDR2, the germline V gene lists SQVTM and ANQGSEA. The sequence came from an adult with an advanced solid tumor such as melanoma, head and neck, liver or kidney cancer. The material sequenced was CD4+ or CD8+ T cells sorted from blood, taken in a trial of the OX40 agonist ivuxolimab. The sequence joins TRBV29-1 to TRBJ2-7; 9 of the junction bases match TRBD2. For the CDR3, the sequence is CSVELSGSSYEQYF. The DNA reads TGCAGCGTTGAACTTAGCGGGAGCTCCTACGAGCAGTACTTC.